Each of the 4 T cell receptor beta chains below was sequenced from the same sample in a study of blood T cell repertoires in COVID-19. TCRdb's copy holds only in-frame clones and misses some; the assay was immunoSEQ multiplex PCR. Here the sample spans just over 80,000 clones, around 89% being singletons. Sequenced input: PBMCs or T cells enriched from blood (not recorded which). The receptor source for this set is a woman aged 45-65 years with acute COVID-19.

V usage is TRBV3-1 (or the pseudogene TRBV3-2) and J usage is TRBJ2-7; 11 bases are shared with TRBD2. Germline V gives CDR1 LGHDT, CDR2 YNNKEL (reference sequence). The J segment lost 5 bases and the V segment lost 3 bases, leaving 3 bases of the junction unmatched. This CDR3 has 14 amino acids. The DNA for the CDR3 is TGTGCCAGCAGCCATAGCGGGAGGGCTAACGAGCAGTACTTC. Protein: CASSHSGRANEQYF.

V is TRBV25-1 and J is TRBJ1-6, with TRBD1 matching over 8 bases. The CDR3 contains 15 residues. Unmatched junction bases numbered 4, after V lost 2 bases and J lost 7 bases. Germline V gives CDR1 MGHDK, CDR2 SYGVNS. The CDR3 DNA follows: TGTGCCAGCAGTGAAATGGACAGGGAGAATTCACCCCTCCACTTT. Protein: CASSEMDRENSPLHF.

V is TRBV9 and J is TRBJ1-1; D uncertain. Trimming pared 4 bases from V and 1 base from J, leaving 14 bases between. From germline, CDR1 is SGDLS and CDR2 YYNGEE. The length of the CDR3 is 15 residues. The CDR3 DNA sequence: TGTGCCAGCAGCCGACCTGGAGGGAGGAACACTGAAGCTTTCTTT. As protein: CASSRPGGRNTEAFF.

V and J are TRBV10-3 and TRBJ2-5; 7 bases fit TRBD1. This CDR3 contains 13 residues. The germline gives CDR1 ENHRY, CDR2 SYGVKD. The V gene end was trimmed by 6 bases and the J gene end by 5 bases; junction bases not matched to a gene: 6. As DNA, the CDR3 is TGTGCCATCAGCGGACAGGCGGAGGAGACCCAGTACTTC. Translation gives CAISGQAEETQYF.